The clone carrying this T cell receptor beta chain was counted only a few times. Its antigen remains unidentified. The length of the CDR3 is 16 residues. With 1 base removed from V and 3 bases from J, the gap between germline ends came to 16 bases. CDR1 is SGHTA and CDR2 is FQGNSA in the germline V gene. This sample stems from a study of beta chain features in type 1 diabetes. General study findings and limits: Type 1 diabetes patients showed a moderate but significant shortening of TCRB CDR3s in all four CD4+ subsets.

Sequenced material consisted of expressed TCRB transcripts (all of the isolated RNA was reverse transcribed). Repertoires were generated with immunoSEQ multiplex PCR, while TCRdb's copy carries only in-frame clones and drops some. The profile shows a few hundred thousand clones, 8.5% to 10% of them singletons. The sequencing sample was made of central memory CD4+ T cells from blood. This sequence was found in a man aged 25 to 40 with type 1 diabetes. The genes are TRBV7-2 and TRBJ2-7; perhaps TRBD1 as D (5 bases). CDR3 protein: CASSLGTWGRDYEQYF. The CDR3 DNA follows: TGTGCCAGCAGCTTAGGGACATGGGGCAGGGACTACGAGCAGTACTTC.